Following are 16 T cell receptor beta chains from one sample sequenced in a study of blood T cell repertoires in COVID-19. Libraries were prepared by immunoSEQ multiplex PCR; TCRdb keeps only in-frame clonotypes and omits some of them. In the table there are roughly 200,000 clones, roughly 89% of which are singletons. What was sequenced was peripheral blood. The source of these receptors is a man aged 45-65 years with acute or convalescent COVID-19.

This chain joins TRBV15 and TRBJ2-7; TRBD1 agrees at 7 bases. The germline V gene encodes CDR1 LNHNV and CDR2 YYDKDF (reference sequence). The CDR3 is 14 residues long. The V and J ends lost 5 bases and 6 bases, in that order; junction bases with no gene match: 10. The CDR3 is CATSLTTGMGEQYV. Written as DNA, the CDR3 is TGTGCCACCAGCCTCACGACAGGGATGGGCGAGCAGTACGTC.

The chain uses TRBV24-1 and TRBJ2-5, with TRBD2 identical over 14 bases. J was trimmed by 4 bases and V by 4 bases; bases with no gene match: 1. This CDR3 spans 15 amino acids. Germline values: CDR1 KGHDR, CDR2 SFDVKD. Here the CDR3 DNA reads TGTGCCACCAGTGAGGGACTAGCGGGGGCAGAGACCCAGTACTTC. Translation: CATSEGLAGAETQYF.

The rearrangement joins TRBV27 to TRBJ1-2; 9 bases match TRBD1. After removal of 4 bases from V and 8 bases from J, the junction contained 5 bases not matched to a gene. Germline V gene data show CDR1 as MNHEY and CDR2 as SMNVEV (reference sequence). This CDR3 is 13 amino acids long. As DNA, the CDR3 is TGTGCCAGCAGTTCCACAGGGGGCGGAGGCTACACCTTC. This encodes CASSSTGGGGYTF.

The chain recombines TRBV11-2 with TRBJ1-2; no firm D call. Per the germline V gene, CDR1 is SGHAT and CDR2 is FQNNGV. V lost 4 bases and J 3 bases, leaving 9 bases between the germline ends. CDR3 length: 13 amino acids. The CDR3 reads CASSYRTDYGYTF. CDR3 nucleotide sequence: TGTGCCAGCAGCTATCGCACGGACTATGGCTACACCTTC.

The chain carries TRBV4-3 and TRBJ2-7, with a possible D match to TRBD1 (6 bases). Trimming pared 10 bases from V and 4 bases from J, leaving 23 bases between. This CDR3 has 15 amino acids. In germline, CDR1 is LGHNA, CDR2 YSLEER. The CDR3 loop reads CATHQQGPFLYEQYV. DNA of the CDR3: TGCGCCACCCATCAACAGGGACCCTTTCTATACGAGCAGTACGTC.

J is TRBJ1-1 and V is TRBV6-2 or TRBV6-3, with D unclear. The CDR3 length is 12 residues. Trimming removed 2 bases at V and 10 bases at J, with 11 bases between. The germline V gene encodes CDR1 MNHEY and CDR2 SVGEGT. CDR3 protein: CASSYRRLVAFF. DNA of the CDR3: TGTGCCAGCAGTTACAGGAGGCTCGTAGCTTTCTTT.

The genes are TRBV30 and TRBJ1-6; possible D gene TRBD1, 6 bases. V lost 2 bases, J lost 4 bases, and 18 bases lay in between. From germline, CDR1 is GTSNPN and CDR2 SVGIG (reference sequence). The CDR3 covers 17 residues. This CDR3 is CAWSPTTRDMYNSPLHF. CDR3 nucleotide sequence: TGTGCCTGGAGTCCCACGACCCGGGACATGTATAATTCACCCCTCCACTTT. The variable domain in full, with the rest retrieved from reference TRBV30 and TRBJ1-6, is SQTIHQWPATLVQPVGSPLSLECTVEGTSNPNLYWYRQAAGRGLQLLFYSVGIGQISSEVPQNLSASRPQDRQFILSSKKLLLSDSGFYLCAWSPTTRDMYNSPLHFGNGTRLTVT.

This chain connects TRBV10-3 to TRBJ1-2, with TRBD1 matching 7 bases. The junction had 12 bases not matched to a gene; V was cut back by 3 bases and J by 8 bases. The V gene's germline CDR1 is ENHRY and CDR2 SYGVKD. This CDR3 region has 15 residues. Here the CDR3 DNA reads TGTGCCATCAGTGATACTTCGGCACAGGGGCGCGGCTACACCTTC. This encodes CAISDTSAQGRGYTF.

The V gene is TRBV15, the J gene TRBJ2-7; 8 bases agree with TRBD1. Losses at the gene ends were 5 bases for V and 4 bases for J; bases not matched to a gene: 7. Per germline, CDR1 LNHNV and CDR2 YYDKDF (reference sequence). The CDR3 has 14 amino acids. As DNA, the CDR3 is TGTGCCACCAGCTTAAGGACAGGGAGGTACGAGCAGTACGTC. It yields the protein CATSLRTGRYEQYV.

The chain carries TRBV25-1 and TRBJ1-5, with a possible D match to TRBD1 (6 bases). CDR1 and CDR2 from the germline V gene are MGHDK and SYGVNS. The CDR3 sequence is 15 residues long. With 4 bases removed from V and 3 bases from J, the gap between germline ends came to 13 bases. CDR3 nucleotide sequence: TGTGCCAGCAGTGGGGACATCGGATACAATCAGCCCCAGCATTTT. It specifies CASSGDIGYNQPQHF. Combining the CDR3 with reference TRBV25-1 and TRBJ1-5 gives the whole variable domain EADIYQTPRYLVIGTGKKITLECSQTMGHDKMYWYQQDPGMELHLIHYSYGVNSTEKGDLSSESTVSRIRTEHFPLTLESARPSHTSQYLCASSGDIGYNQPQHFGDGTRLSIL.

This chain links TRBV4-2 with TRBJ1-5; D gene unclear. V was shortened by 0 bases and J by 6 bases, with 12 bases between the two germline ends. CDR3 length: 15 amino acids. CDR1 and CDR2 from the germline V gene are LGHNA and YNFKEQ. The CDR3 sequence is CASSQDVREGQPQHF. CDR3 bases: TGTGCCAGCAGCCAAGACGTTAGGGAGGGTCAGCCCCAGCATTTT.

The V and J genes are TRBV12-3 or TRBV12-4 and TRBJ2-7, with 8 bases aligning to TRBD1. The CDR3 consists of 13 residues. With V trimmed by 6 bases and J by 1 base, 2 bases remained unmatched. The CDR3 nucleotides read TGTGCCAGCAGCCGGGACAGGTCCTACGAGCAGTACTTC. This translates into CASSRDRSYEQYF.

The chain has TRBV29-1 and TRBJ2-7; 14 bases align to TRBD2. The germline CDR1 and CDR2 sequences are SQVTM and ANQGSEA. The V and J ends lost 5 bases and 6 bases, in that order; junction bases with no gene match: 9. CDR3 length: 15 residues. The CDR3 loop is CSVRFGTSGRGEQYF. The CDR3 nucleotides read TGCAGCGTTCGGTTTGGGACTAGCGGGAGAGGCGAGCAGTACTTC.

The V and J genes are TRBV28 and TRBJ1-1; the D gene is possibly TRBD1 (6 bases). From germline, CDR1 is MDHEN and CDR2 SYDVKM. The germline V and J ends were trimmed by 8 bases and 0 bases, with 13 bases remaining between them. This CDR3 is built from 14 residues. CDR3 region: CASGRGSMNTEAFF. CDR3 DNA: TGTGCCAGCGGCAGGGGTTCCATGAACACTGAAGCTTTCTTT.

The J gene is TRBJ2-7, the V gene TRBV11-2; the D gene is possibly TRBD2 (6 bases). V was clipped by 7 bases and J by 4 bases, with 14 bases between them. Per germline, CDR1 SGHAT and CDR2 FQNNGV. The length of the CDR3 is 13 residues. The CDR3 DNA reads as TGTGCCAGCACCCGGTGGGGGGAGTACGAGCAGTACGTC. Translated: CASTRWGEYEQYV.

The genes are TRBV5-1 and TRBJ2-7; TRBD1 agrees at 7 bases. V shed 2 bases, J shed 3 bases, and the junction held 2 bases outside the gene matches. The CDR3 has 13 residues. Germline CDR1 is SGHRS and CDR2 is YFSETQ. CDR3 protein: CASSFTGVYEQYF. As DNA, the CDR3 is TGCGCCAGCAGCTTTACAGGGGTCTACGAGCAGTACTTC.